This T cell receptor (beta chain) was sequenced for a study of blood T cells in healthy people across ages (dated by TCRdb to about 2015). At the level of the whole study: In model experiments, template switching captured roughly one uniquely barcoded TCR beta cDNA molecule for every two T cells. To track age-related changes in TCR beta repertoire diversity, the study relied on deep sequencing normalized with unique cDNA molecular identifiers. Four age groups were formed from the donors: young (average approximately 16 years), middle-aged (more than 35), aged (approximately 60) and long-lived (approximately 78). To avoid experimental bias, donors of different ages were distributed randomly across sequencing lanes. Using the same blood draw, the study looked at two additional independent replicas of 1 million unique cDNA reads for two donors, one aged 18 to 30 and the other aged 80 or older.

Systemically healthy Caucasian individuals from Russia, over 30 in total and aged roughly 6 to 95 years, were included as donors. Each donor gave about 9.8 milliliters of peripheral blood, drawn into EDTA-treated Vacutainer tubes. Ficoll-Paque density-gradient centrifugation was used to isolate PBMCs, with at least 7 million obtained per sample. Total RNA, at least 6 micrograms per sample, was extracted from PBMCs with Trizol reagent. The percentages of naive CD45RAhigh/CD27high T cells were determined by flow cytometry on a PBMC aliquot from every donor. What the work shows at the level of the full study, not this receptor alone: Because profiling used bulk unsorted PBMCs, naive and antigen-experienced compartments could not be compared conclusively. Total diversity estimates from one million sequenced T cells were considered lower bounds and underestimates. As age increased, observed TCR beta diversity per million T cells dropped in a roughly linear way, and a significant reduction was already evident by age about 40. The CMV infection status of donors was not known, potentially confounding age-related changes in expanded clonotypes. Compared with the aged group, the long-lived group had more naive CD4+ T cells, fewer expanded clones and increased TCR diversity, a pattern suggesting age selection. There was a strong correlation between observed TCR beta diversity and the percentage of naive T cells measured by flow cytometry.

The library was made by 5' RACE. TCRdb shows the sequencer as Illumina HiSeq 2500. The second PCR ran for roughly 7 to 11 cycles and used a J-beta primer mix along with a sample-barcoded 5' primer. Each TCR beta cDNA molecule received a unique molecular identifier from a template-switch 5' adaptor carrying 12 random nucleotides. Each sample yielded at least 2.5 million CDR3-containing paired-end reads. All of the RNA was converted into first-strand cDNA using the Mint cDNA synthesis kit, with a TRBC-specific oligonucleotide serving as the primer. Following uracil-DNA glycosylase treatment, a first 18-cycle PCR with universal primers M1SS and BC2_uni_R was performed on all cDNA. In the source study's methods: Each sample was normalized by randomly selecting 1 million high-quality reads, each carrying a distinct molecular identifier. Reads with shared molecular identifiers were discarded instead of being binned into consensus sequences. CDR3 identification, clonotype clustering and error correction used MiTCR with a Q25 quality threshold and the strictest error-elimination algorithm. A nonparametric unseen species model with Euler transformation was used to estimate lower-bound total TCR beta diversity. TCRdb applied fastp at Q25 and MiXCR to the public reads, then kept only in-frame beta chains. Merged by CDR3 protein, the rows form single entries marked with the most common genes and DNA. For this entry, the V and J calls and clone size follow TCRdb and not the study's own pipeline. This sample holds some 1.1 million distinct CDR3 sequences; roughly two fifths were observed only once. Less than 15% of the sample is taken by the ten largest.

A remark on this clonotype: What antigen it recognizes has not been identified. No much larger clone exists at a distance of one base, and base qualities are not known.

The CDR3 holds 15 amino acids from the cysteine to the phenylalanine. Only the CDR3 DNA is retained, 45 bases long and in frame from the first base. The germline V gene (reference sequence) provides CDR1 DFQATT and CDR2 SNEGSKA. The chain is encoded by TRBV20-1 joined to TRBJ1-6; 9 nucleotides in the junction match TRBD1. The sequencing input was blood. The TCR sequence derives from a man younger than 35 in good health. The DNA reads TGCAGGCCCGAAGGGACAGGGTATCCGTATTCACCCCTCCACTTT. Its translation reads: CRPEGTGYPYSPLHF.